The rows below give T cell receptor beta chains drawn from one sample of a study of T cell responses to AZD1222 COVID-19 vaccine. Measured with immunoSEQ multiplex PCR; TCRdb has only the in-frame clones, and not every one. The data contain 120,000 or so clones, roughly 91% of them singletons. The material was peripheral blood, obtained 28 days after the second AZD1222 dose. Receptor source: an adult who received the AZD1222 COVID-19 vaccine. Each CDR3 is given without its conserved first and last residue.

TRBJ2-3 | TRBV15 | ATSRAAGTGTDTQY
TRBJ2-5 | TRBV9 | ASSVGRGAILWETQY
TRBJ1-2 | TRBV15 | ATSLRQGYGYT
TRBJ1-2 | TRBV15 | ATSRESSYGYT
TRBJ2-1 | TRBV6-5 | ASSSLSGSSYNEQF
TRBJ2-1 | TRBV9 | ASSPRAASYNEQF
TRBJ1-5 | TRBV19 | ASSGTGGNQPQH
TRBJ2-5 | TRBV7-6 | ASSTPGLAGEWQETQY
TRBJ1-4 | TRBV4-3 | ASSLGQGFRAEKLF
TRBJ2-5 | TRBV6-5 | ASSTQPGGIETQY
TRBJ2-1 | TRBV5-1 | ASSLNSGTNEQF
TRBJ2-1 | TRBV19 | ATKHQGHEQF
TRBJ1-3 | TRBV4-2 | ASSQGQVNSGNTIY
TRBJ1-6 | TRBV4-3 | ASSQGGGPYNSPLH
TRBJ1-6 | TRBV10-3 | AISGTGEVTPLH
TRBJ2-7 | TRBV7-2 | ASSLAGINYEQY
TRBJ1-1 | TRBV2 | ASRWKYTEAF
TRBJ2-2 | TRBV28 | ASSRRRNTGELF
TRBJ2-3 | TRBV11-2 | ASSLNNLPGDTQY
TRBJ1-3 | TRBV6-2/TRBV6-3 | ASSSYLGTGYGNTIY
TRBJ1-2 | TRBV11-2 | ASSLDRGINYGYT
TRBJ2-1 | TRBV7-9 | ASSSPGRKSSYNEQF
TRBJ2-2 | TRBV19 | ASSIGHQTGELF
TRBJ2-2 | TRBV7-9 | ASTTDRGRDTGELF
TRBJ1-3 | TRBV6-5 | ASSTSTGGPNTIY
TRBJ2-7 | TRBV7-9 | ASSQPSGQGIYEQY
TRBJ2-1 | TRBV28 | ASSFPTSLGEQF
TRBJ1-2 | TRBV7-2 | ASSLDPNRGVYGYT